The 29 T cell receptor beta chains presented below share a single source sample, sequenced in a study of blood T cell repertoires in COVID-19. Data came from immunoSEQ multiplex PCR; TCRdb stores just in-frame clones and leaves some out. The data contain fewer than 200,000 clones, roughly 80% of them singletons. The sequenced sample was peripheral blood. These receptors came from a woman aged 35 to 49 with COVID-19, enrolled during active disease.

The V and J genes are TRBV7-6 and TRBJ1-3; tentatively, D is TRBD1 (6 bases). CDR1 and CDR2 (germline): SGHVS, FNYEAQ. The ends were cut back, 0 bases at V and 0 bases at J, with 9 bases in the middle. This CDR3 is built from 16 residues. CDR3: CASSLAPGASGNTIYF. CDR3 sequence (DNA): TGTGCCAGCAGCTTAGCGCCAGGGGCCTCTGGAAACACCATATATTTT.

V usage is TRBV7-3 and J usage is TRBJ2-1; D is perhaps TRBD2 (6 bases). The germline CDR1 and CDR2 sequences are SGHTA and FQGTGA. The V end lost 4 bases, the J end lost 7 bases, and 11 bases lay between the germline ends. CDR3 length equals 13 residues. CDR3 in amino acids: CASSYGGRNEQFF. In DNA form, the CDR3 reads TGTGCCAGCAGCTACGGAGGGAGGAATGAGCAGTTCTTC.

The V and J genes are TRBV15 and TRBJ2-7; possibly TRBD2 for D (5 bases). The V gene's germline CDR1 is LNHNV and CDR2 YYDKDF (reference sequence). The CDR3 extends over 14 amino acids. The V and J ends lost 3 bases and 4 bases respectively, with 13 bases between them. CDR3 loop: CATSRAGSGYEQYV. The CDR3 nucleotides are TGTGCCACCAGCAGGGCGGGTTCAGGTTACGAGCAGTACGTC.

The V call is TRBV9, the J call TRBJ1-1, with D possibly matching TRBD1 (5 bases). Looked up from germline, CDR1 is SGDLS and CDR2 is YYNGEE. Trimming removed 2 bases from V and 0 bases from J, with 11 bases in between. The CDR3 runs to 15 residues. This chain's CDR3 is CASSVAGNMNTEAFF. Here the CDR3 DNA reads TGTGCCAGCAGCGTGGCAGGGAATATGAACACTGAAGCTTTCTTT.

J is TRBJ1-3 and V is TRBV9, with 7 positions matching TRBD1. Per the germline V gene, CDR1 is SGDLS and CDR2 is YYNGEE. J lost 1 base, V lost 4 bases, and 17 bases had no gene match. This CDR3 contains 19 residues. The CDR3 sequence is CASSLGQVSNLRSGNTIYF. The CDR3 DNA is TGTGCCAGCAGCCTTGGACAGGTCTCGAACCTTCGGTCTGGAAACACCATATATTTT.

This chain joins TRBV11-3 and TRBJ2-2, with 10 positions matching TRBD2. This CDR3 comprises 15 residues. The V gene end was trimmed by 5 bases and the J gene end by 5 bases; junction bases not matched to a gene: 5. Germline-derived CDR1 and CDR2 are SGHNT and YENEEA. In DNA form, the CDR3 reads TGTGCCAGCAGCGATAGGACTAGCGGAACCGGGGAGCTGTTTTTT. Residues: CASSDRTSGTGELFF.

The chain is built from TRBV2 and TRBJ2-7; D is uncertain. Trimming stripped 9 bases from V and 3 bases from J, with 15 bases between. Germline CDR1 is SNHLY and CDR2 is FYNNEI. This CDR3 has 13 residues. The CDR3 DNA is TGTGCCAGTACGTGGCAGGTGGGCTACGAGCAGTACGTC. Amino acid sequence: CASTWQVGYEQYV.

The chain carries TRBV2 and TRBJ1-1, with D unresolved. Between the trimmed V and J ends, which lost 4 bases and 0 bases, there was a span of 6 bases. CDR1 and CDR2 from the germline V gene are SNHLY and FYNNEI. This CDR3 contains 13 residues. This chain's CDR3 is CASSAPVNTEAFF. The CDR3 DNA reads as TGTGCCAGCAGTGCCCCGGTGAACACTGAAGCTTTCTTT.

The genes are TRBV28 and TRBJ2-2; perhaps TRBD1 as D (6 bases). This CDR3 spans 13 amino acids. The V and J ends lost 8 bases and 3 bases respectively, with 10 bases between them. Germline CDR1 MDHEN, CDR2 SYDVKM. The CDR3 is CASGGGHTGELFF. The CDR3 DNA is TGTGCCAGCGGGGGCGGTCACACCGGGGAGCTGTTTTTT.

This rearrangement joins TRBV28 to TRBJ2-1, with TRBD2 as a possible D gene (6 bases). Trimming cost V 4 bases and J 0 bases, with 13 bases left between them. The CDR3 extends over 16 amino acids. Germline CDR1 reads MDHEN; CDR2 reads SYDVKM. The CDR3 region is CASSSPGGSSYNEQFF. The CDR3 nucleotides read TGTGCCAGCAGTTCCCCCGGGGGAAGCTCCTACAATGAGCAGTTCTTC.

The CDR3 is CASSIVIRSGEAFF. CDR3 nucleotides: TGTGCCAGTAGTATAGTGATCAGGAGCGGTGAAGCTTTCTTT. This rearrangement joins TRBV19 to TRBJ1-1; D uncertain. Per the germline V gene, CDR1 is LNHDA and CDR2 is SQIVND (reference sequence). V was trimmed by 1 base and J by 7 bases, leaving 13 bases between them. CDR3 length: 14 residues. Together with reference TRBV19 and TRBJ1-1, the CDR3 gives the full variable domain: DGGITQSPKYLFRKEGQNVTLSCEQNLNHDAMYWYRQDPGQGLRLIYYSQIVNDFQKGDIAEGYSVSREKKESFPLTVTSAQKNPTAFYLCASSIVIRSGEAFFGQGTRLTVV.

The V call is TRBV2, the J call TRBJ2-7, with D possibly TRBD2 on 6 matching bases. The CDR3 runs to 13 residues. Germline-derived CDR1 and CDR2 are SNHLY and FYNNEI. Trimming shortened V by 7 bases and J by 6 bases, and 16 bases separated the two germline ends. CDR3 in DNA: TGTGCCAGCATGGAGGGACCTTATGGCGAGCAGTACGTC. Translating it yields CASMEGPYGEQYV.

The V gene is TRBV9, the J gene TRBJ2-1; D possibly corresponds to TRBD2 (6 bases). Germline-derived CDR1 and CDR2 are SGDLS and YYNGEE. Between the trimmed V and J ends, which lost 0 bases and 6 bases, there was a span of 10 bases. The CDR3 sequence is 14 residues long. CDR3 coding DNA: TGTGCCAGCAGCGTAGTGGTGGGGGGCAATGAGCAGTTCTTC. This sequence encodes CASSVVVGGNEQFF.

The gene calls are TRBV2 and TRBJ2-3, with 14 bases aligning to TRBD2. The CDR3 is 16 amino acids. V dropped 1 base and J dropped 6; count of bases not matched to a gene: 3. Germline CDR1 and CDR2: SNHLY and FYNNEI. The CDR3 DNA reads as TGTGCCAGCAGTGAAGGACTAGCGGGAGGGGCGGATACGCAGTATTTT. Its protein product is CASSEGLAGGADTQYF.

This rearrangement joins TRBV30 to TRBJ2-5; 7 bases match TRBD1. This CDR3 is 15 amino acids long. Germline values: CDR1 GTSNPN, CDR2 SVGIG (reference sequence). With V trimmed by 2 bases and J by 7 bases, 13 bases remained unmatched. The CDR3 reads CAWSPDALQGMTQYF. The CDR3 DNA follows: TGTGCCTGGAGTCCCGATGCGTTACAGGGGATGACCCAGTACTTC.

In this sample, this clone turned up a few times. In DNA, the CDR3 is TGTGCCACCAGCCTGACAACTAAGGGGGAGTCTCCGAGCTCCTATAATTCACCCCTCCACTTT. Translation gives CATSLTTKGESPSSYNSPLHF. The chain links TRBV15 to TRBJ1-6, with a possible D match to TRBD1 (6 bases). Germline V gene data show CDR1 as LNHNV and CDR2 as YYDKDF (reference sequence). CDR3 length: 21 residues. V gave up 5 bases and J gave up 0 bases, with 26 bases separating them.

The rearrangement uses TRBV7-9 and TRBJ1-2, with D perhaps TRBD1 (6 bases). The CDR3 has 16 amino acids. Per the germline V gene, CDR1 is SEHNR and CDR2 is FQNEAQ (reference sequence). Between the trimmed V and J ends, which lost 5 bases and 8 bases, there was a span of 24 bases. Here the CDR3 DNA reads TGTGCCAGCAGCAACACTCACCTGGGCCAGGGGTTAGGCTACACCTTC. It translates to CASSNTHLGQGLGYTF.

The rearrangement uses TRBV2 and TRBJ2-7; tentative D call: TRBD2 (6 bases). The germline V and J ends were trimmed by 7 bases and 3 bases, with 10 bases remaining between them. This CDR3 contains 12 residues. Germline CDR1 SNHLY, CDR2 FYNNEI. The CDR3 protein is CASTLEGYEQYF. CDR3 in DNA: TGTGCCAGCACACTGGAGGGCTACGAGCAGTACTTC.

The CDR3 coding sequence is TGTGCCATCAGTGAACTTGGGACAGGGGCAAGTGAAAAACTGTTTTTT. Translating it yields CAISELGTGASEKLFF. The chain combines TRBV10-3 with TRBJ1-4; 10 bases are shared with TRBD1. This CDR3 is 16 amino acids long. Germline V CDR1 and CDR2: ENHRY, SYGVKD. V gave up 3 bases and J gave up 7 bases; unmatched junction bases: 8.

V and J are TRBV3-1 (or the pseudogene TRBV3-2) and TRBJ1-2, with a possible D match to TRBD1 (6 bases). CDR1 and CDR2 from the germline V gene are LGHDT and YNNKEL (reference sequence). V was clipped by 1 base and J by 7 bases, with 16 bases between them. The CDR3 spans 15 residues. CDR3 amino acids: CASSQAQGIIGGYTF. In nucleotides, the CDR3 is TGTGCCAGCAGCCAAGCACAGGGTATTATCGGTGGCTACACCTTC.

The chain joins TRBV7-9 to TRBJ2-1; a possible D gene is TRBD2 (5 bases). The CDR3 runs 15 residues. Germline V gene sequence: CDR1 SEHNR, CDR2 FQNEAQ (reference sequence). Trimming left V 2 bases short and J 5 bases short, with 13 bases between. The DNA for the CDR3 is TGTGCCAGCAGCTTACGGGGAGCGCTAGACAATGAGCAGTTCTTC. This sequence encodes CASSLRGALDNEQFF. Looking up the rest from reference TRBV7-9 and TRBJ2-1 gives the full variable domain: DTGVSQNPRHKITKRGQNVTFRCDPISEHNRLYWYRQTLGQGPEFLTYFQNEAQLEKSRLLSDRFSAERPKGSFSTLEIQRTEQGDSAMYLCASSLRGALDNEQFFGPGTRLTVL.

CDR3 coding DNA: TGTGCCAGCAGCGTAGGAATCGGCAGGGACACTGAAAAACTGTTTTTT. It is translated as CASSVGIGRDTEKLFF. The chain links TRBV9 to TRBJ1-4; D might be TRBD1 (6 bases). Per germline, CDR1 SGDLS and CDR2 YYNGEE. The length of the CDR3 is 16 residues. The ends were cut back, 0 bases at V and 7 bases at J, with 16 bases in the middle.

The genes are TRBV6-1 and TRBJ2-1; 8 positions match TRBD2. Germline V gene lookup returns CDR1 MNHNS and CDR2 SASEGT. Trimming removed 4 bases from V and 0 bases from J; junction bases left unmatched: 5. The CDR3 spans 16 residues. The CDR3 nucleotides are TGTGCCAGCAGTGTACTCGCGGGGGGCTCCTACAATGAGCAGTTCTTC. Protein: CASSVLAGGSYNEQFF.

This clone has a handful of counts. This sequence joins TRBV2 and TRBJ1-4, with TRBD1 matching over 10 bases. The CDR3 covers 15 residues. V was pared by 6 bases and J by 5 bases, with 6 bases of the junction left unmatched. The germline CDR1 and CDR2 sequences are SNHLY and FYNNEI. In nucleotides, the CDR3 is TGTGCCAGCAGGGGGGACAGGGGCAAGAATGAAAAACTGTTTTTT. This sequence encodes CASRGDRGKNEKLFF.

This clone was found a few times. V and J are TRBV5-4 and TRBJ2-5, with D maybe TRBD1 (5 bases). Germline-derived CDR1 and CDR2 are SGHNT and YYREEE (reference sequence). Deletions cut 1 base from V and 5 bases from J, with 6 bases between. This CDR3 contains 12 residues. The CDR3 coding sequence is TGTGCCAGCAGCTTGAAGGGGGAGACCCAGTACTTC. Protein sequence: CASSLKGETQYF.

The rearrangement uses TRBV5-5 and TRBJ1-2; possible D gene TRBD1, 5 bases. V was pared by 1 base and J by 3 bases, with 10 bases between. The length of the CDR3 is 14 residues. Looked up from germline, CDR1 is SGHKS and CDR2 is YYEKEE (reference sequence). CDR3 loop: CASSLMLGDYGYTF. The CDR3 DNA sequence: TGTGCCAGCAGCTTGATGCTAGGGGACTATGGCTACACCTTC. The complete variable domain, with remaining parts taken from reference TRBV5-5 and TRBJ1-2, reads DAGVTQSPTHLIKTRGQQVTLRCSPISGHKSVSWYQQVLGQGPQFIFQYYEKEERGRGNFPDRFSARQFPNYSSELNVNALLLGDSALYLCASSLMLGDYGYTFGSGTRLTVV.

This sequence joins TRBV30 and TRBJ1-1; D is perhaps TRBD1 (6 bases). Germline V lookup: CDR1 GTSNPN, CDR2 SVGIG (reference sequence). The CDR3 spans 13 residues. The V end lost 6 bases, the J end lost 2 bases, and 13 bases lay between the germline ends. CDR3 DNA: TGTGCCTGTCAAGGGGGAGAAAACACTGAAGCTTTCTTT. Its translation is CACQGGENTEAFF.

CDR3 residues: CASSTSGSTDTQYF. As DNA, the CDR3 is TGTGCCAGTAGTACTAGCGGGAGCACAGATACGCAGTATTTT. J is TRBJ2-3 and V is TRBV19; 8 bases agree with TRBD2. The V gene's germline CDR1 is LNHDA and CDR2 SQIVND (reference sequence). The CDR3 has 14 amino acids. Unmatched junction bases numbered 0, after V lost 4 bases and J lost 0 bases. Supplemented by reference TRBV19 and TRBJ2-3, the full variable domain reads DGGITQSPKYLFRKEGQNVTLSCEQNLNHDAMYWYRQDPGQGLRLIYYSQIVNDFQKGDIAEGYSVSREKKESFPLTVTSAQKNPTAFYLCASSTSGSTDTQYFGPGTRLTVL.

The CDR3 DNA reads TGTGCCAGCAGTTTATTCGACAGGGTGAGCACAGATACGCAGTATTTT. It yields the protein CASSLFDRVSTDTQYF. The chain has TRBV27 and TRBJ2-3, with 7 nucleotides matching TRBD1. V trimming: 1 base; J trimming: 0 bases; junction bases outside the gene matches: 4. This CDR3 spans 16 amino acids. Germline V gene sequence: CDR1 MNHEY, CDR2 SMNVEV (reference sequence).